The source of this T cell receptor (beta chain) is a study of T cells in Graves' hyperthyroidism and ophthalmopathy. These patients, aged 18 to 65, had recently diagnosed hyperthyroidism lasting under 2 months. Every diagnosis used clinical symptoms, serum thyroxine and TRAb, thyroid ultrasound and orbital computed tomography. The trim removed 5 bases at V and 8 bases at J, leaving 6 bases unmatched. There are 13 residues in the CDR3. Researchers amplified the TCR beta CDR3 regions from RNA transcripts. With the HTBI primer set, the TCR CDR3 went through a first round of RT-PCR. TCRdb independently ran MiXCR on the multiplex PCR reads; one entry per CDR3 protein. The sample holds roughly 580,000 distinct CDR3 sequences, about 15% seen once.

The receptor was derived from a woman aged 30 to 39 with Graves' hyperthyroidism that later progressed to Graves' ophthalmopathy. The chain recombines TRBV12-3 or TRBV12-4 with TRBJ2-1, with 7 bases aligning to TRBD2. Sequenced sample: blood. The CDR3 loop reads CASSAGAGDEQFF. CDR3 DNA sequence: TGTGCCAGCAGTGCCGGTGCGGGAGATGAGCAGTTCTTC.